The present TCR beta chain was sequenced within a study of T cell changes during pregnancy in multiple sclerosis. Here immunoSEQ multiplex PCR was the method, and the copy in TCRdb shows in-frame clones only, minus some. The sample shows over 100,000 clones, roughly nine tenths of them seen only once. Germline V lookup: CDR1 MNHNS, CDR2 SASEGT. The CDR3 extends over 15 amino acids. The V gene lost 6 bases and the J gene lost 3 bases, with 14 bases spanning the gap. Sequenced here: peripheral blood, sampled in the third trimester of pregnancy. The TCR sequence derives from a female donor with multiple sclerosis, enrolled in a pregnancy study. This chain connects TRBV6-1 to TRBJ2-2; the D is unclear. The CDR3 here is CASRGVGRDTGELFF. The CDR3 nucleotides read TGTGCCAGCAGGGGTGTTGGGCGCGACACCGGGGAGCTGTTTTTT.